The TCR beta chain under discussion was sequenced for a study of shared clonotypes between healthy human individuals (dated by TCRdb to 2019 to 2021). For context, the study as a whole: The cohort comprised two women and three men aged 18 to 49 years. Per donor, three plates each were used for CD4 naive and CD4 memory, two for CD8 naive, and one for CD8 memory. Blood TCR repertoires of a handful of healthy adults were deeply sequenced to estimate repertoire size and the extent of clonotype sharing between individuals. Different laboratories and diverse techniques were used to prepare libraries and sequence TCR repertoires, to increase sequencing depth and limit assay-specific biases. Between about 0.9 and 8.9 billion PBMCs per donor were obtained by leukapheresis.

In regard to this clone: Its antigen is currently not known. Within one base of it there is no much larger clone, and no base qualities were kept.

The research as a whole found: The genetic and exposure-history diversity represented was limited by the small number of donors. Estimated clonotype richness was generally larger for naive than for memory subsets. Sampling was restricted to blood, and TCR repertoires in tissue are likely to differ from TCR repertoires in blood. Compared with non-shared clonotypes, the clonotypes found in all four sorted-subset donors had higher generation probabilities. Across a handful of donors, about 5.2% of naive CD4, roughly 3.5% of naive CD8, under 2.5% of memory CD4, and around 0.4% of memory CD8 clonotypes were shared. Pairwise subsampling led to the expectation that sequencing depth would affect the degree of clonotype sharing among donors. Even with the large sequencing depth, rarefaction of the sorted-subset datasets indicated that sequencing was incomplete.

CD8 naive samples consisted of CD45RO-negative cells that were positively selected for CCR7, yielding a CD45RA+CCR7+ population without TemRA cells. The donors were healthy, HIV-negative adults with no recently reported acute infections or vaccinations. All donors were Caucasian adults living in Nashville, Tennessee, USA. Blood was obtained by leukapheresis, after which PBMCs were separated by Ficoll-Histopaque density gradient centrifugation and cryopreserved in liquid nitrogen vapor phase. Purity and quantity of every magnetically sorted T cell population were checked by analytical flow cytometry. Each sorted fraction had its genomic DNA isolated and then quantified by UV absorbance on a Nanodrop 2000c. TCR CDR3 regions were amplified from genomic DNA by multiplex PCR using the deep immunoSEQ assay. Genomic DNA extracted from each cell subset was distributed evenly over all wells of several immunoSEQ 96-well plates, and each plate served as one replicate. Each replicate PCR for sorted subsets received approximately 200 ng genomic DNA, equal to about 30,000 T cell genomes. Purified libraries were quantified with a Qubit 3.0 fluorometer, sized on a Bioanalyzer 2100, and re-quantified with the KAPA Library Quantification kit. Each immunoSEQ 96-well plate was sequenced on its own single-read 150-cycle Illumina NextSeq 550 flow cell. Per the authors' processing: Because only junctional sequences without quality scores were contained in the immunoSEQ output, filtering matching that applied to full-length reads could not be performed. To assign V/J genes and CDR3, sequences were annotated against IMGT germline references using PyIR, a Python wrapper for IgBLAST v1.9. Reads were filtered out if the reads had weak V/J assignments (E-value above 1e-6), no CDR3, stop codons, out-of-frame junctions, or ambiguous translated residues. V3J clonotypes were defined by identical inferred V gene, J gene, and CDR3 amino acid sequence. Percentage overlap between repertoires was calculated by dividing the number of shared unique clonotypes by the size of the smaller repertoire. Repertoire richness was assessed with RTK rarefaction, the Chao1 estimator, and Recon v2.1 estimates of unobserved clonotypes. For all TCRbeta clonotypes obtained by the gDNA method from a few donors, generation probabilities were computed with OLGA. TCRdb carries this immuneACCESS record with in-frame sequences only. Its versions omit some clonotypes, under half of them owing to an unresolved V gene in the studies checked, with the rest unexplained. D and trimming were read from the DNA, whereas the V and J calls and clone size are those reported in that table. This sample lists more than 2 million clones; roughly 95% were detected once. Clones ranked in the top ten supply 1.5% to 2% of the sample.

The CDR3, cysteine through phenylalanine, is 16 amino acids long. The kept DNA is CDR3 alone, 48 bases in frame from the first base. V loses 4 bases at its end and J loses 2 bases; junction bases beyond the gene matches: 7. Reading the germline V gene (reference sequence) gives CDR1 SEHNR and CDR2 FQNEAQ. The TCR comes from a man in his late teens or twenties in good health. Some clones in this sample may be carry-over from other donors' samples. Sequenced sample: naive CD8+ T cells from PBMCs. Explained via the paper, the cell subset or site label denotes: CD45RA+CCR7+. The rearrangement joined TRBV7-9 to TRBJ2-7; 11 bases in the junction line up with TRBD2. CDR3 loop: CASSSPTSGGTYEQYF. The base sequence is TGTGCCAGCAGCTCGCCAACTAGCGGGGGAACCTACGAGCAGTACTTC.